This T cell receptor beta chain emerged from a study of cytomegalovirus exposure and HLA in healthy donors. Germline assignment: CDR1 SEHNR and CDR2 FQNEAQ (reference sequence). The junction had 1 base not matched to a gene; V was cut back by 3 bases and J by 5 bases. The CDR3 runs 14 residues. With 60 Vbeta and 13 Jbeta primers, the PCR was carried out. TCRdb's copy holds only in-frame clones and misses some; the assay was immunoSEQ multiplex PCR. The table records tens of thousands of clones, about 80% of them present only once. The receptor's source is a man aged 50 to 59 in good health and CMV-seropositive. The chain recombines TRBV7-9 with TRBJ2-1, with 10 bases aligning to TRBD2. The sample was PBMCs. CDR3 amino acids: CASSFLAGDNEQFF. Written as DNA, the CDR3 is TGTGCCAGCAGCTTCCTAGCGGGAGACAATGAGCAGTTCTTC.